This T cell receptor beta chain is drawn from a study of shared clonotypes between healthy human individuals. Study-level findings and limits: Clonotype sharing levels among donors were expected to vary with sequencing depth.

Only one count was recorded for this clone. What it binds is unknown. Among the unsorted PBMC samples, replicate PCRs used around 280 ng DNA, 25,000 to 30,000 T cell genomes. Method: immunoSEQ multiplex PCR; TCRdb's copy keeps in-frame clones and lacks some. Of 530,000 or so clones listed, about 75% are singletons. Germline V gene sequence: CDR1 LGHNA, CDR2 YSLEER. CDR3 size: 19 residues. The sequenced sample was PBMCs. This clonotype was obtained from a woman aged 40-49 years in good health. Some clones in this sample may be carry-over from other donors' samples. The V call is TRBV4-3, the J call TRBJ2-5; 14 bases line up with TRBD2. The J call is uncertain, as TRBJ2-7 better fits the DNA end. In DNA, the CDR3 is TGCGCCAGCAGCCAAACCGCGACTAGCGGGAGGGAGTACCGCTACGAGCAGTACTTC. This sequence encodes CASSQTATSGREYRYEQYF.